Each of the 11 T cell receptor beta chains below was sequenced from the same sample in a study of T cells in tumors after PD-1 blockade. Profiling relied on immunoSEQ multiplex PCR, and the TCRdb table lists in-frame clones only, not all of them. The data show some 47,000 clones, with just under 80% seen just once and approximately 16% held by the top ten. The specimen comprised PBMCs, sampled before anti-PD-1 treatment. All receptors come from a human donor with basal cell carcinoma.

This clone appeared once. The gene calls are TRBV30 and TRBJ1-4; D is perhaps TRBD1 (5 bases). This CDR3 spans 12 amino acids. The germline V gene encodes CDR1 GTSNPN and CDR2 SVGIG (reference sequence). With 4 bases removed from V and 7 bases from J, the gap between germline ends came to 10 bases. Here the CDR3 DNA reads TGTGCCTGGACAAGGGACCGTGAAAAACTGTTTTTT. Translating gives CAWTRDREKLFF.

The rearrangement joins TRBV9 to TRBJ2-1, with 7 bases fitting TRBD1. The CDR3 spans 17 residues. CDR1 is SGDLS and CDR2 is YYNGEE in the germline V gene. The junction had 17 bases not matched to a gene; V was cut back by 3 bases and J by 8 bases. CDR3: CASSDHLRGGTGDEQFF. The CDR3 bases are TGTGCCAGCAGCGACCACCTTCGGGGTGGCACAGGGGATGAGCAGTTCTTC.

The V call is TRBV27, the J call TRBJ2-1, with a possible D match to TRBD2 (5 bases). CDR3 length equals 15 residues. V lost 3 bases to trimming and J lost 2 bases, with 11 bases between them. Germline-derived CDR1 and CDR2 are MNHEY and SMNVEV (reference sequence). CDR3 region: CASSFSGAAYNEQFF. DNA of the CDR3: TGTGCCAGCAGTTTCAGCGGAGCGGCCTACAATGAGCAGTTCTTC.

The gene calls are TRBV24-1 and TRBJ2-2; 7 positions agree with TRBD1. CDR1 and CDR2 from the germline V gene are KGHDR and SFDVKD. The CDR3 contains 16 residues. V lost 3 bases, J lost 3 bases, and 6 bases stayed unmatched. CDR3 region: CATSDRDRGYTGELFF. DNA of the CDR3: TGTGCCACCAGTGATCGGGACAGAGGGTACACCGGGGAGCTGTTTTTT.

The chain employs TRBV6-5 and TRBJ2-7; a weak D match, TRBD2 (5 bases). Trimming removed 4 bases at V and 4 bases at J, with 14 bases between. From germline, CDR1 is MNHEY and CDR2 SVGAGI. The CDR3 is 14 amino acids. CDR3 sequence reads: CASSSVLETYEQYF. The CDR3 DNA sequence: TGTGCCAGCAGTTCCGTACTAGAAACGTACGAGCAGTACTTC.

This chain connects TRBV5-5 to TRBJ2-5, with unresolved D. This CDR3 is built from 14 residues. V lost 0 bases and J lost 5, with 11 bases in between. The germline gives CDR1 SGHKS, CDR2 YYEKEE (reference sequence). The CDR3 loop reads CASSLVGIQETQYF. The CDR3, as DNA: TGTGCCAGCAGCTTGGTTGGGATTCAGGAGACCCAGTACTTC. Full variable domain (outside the CDR3, taken from reference TRBV5-5 and TRBJ2-5): DAGVTQSPTHLIKTRGQQVTLRCSPISGHKSVSWYQQVLGQGPQFIFQYYEKEERGRGNFPDRFSARQFPNYSSELNVNALLLGDSALYLCASSLVGIQETQYFGPGTRLLVL.

This clone was detected only once. This chain joins TRBV11-3 and TRBJ2-3, with unresolved D. Trimming removed 0 bases at V and 5 bases at J, with 9 bases between. CDR1 is SGHNT, CDR2 YENEEA, per germline. There are 14 residues in the CDR3. The CDR3, as DNA: TGTGCCAGCAGCTTAGATAGGGATGGAGATACGCAGTATTTT. Its translation: CASSLDRDGDTQYF.

The chain uses TRBV2 and TRBJ2-7; D not resolved. Trimming took 6 bases from V and 0 from J, leaving 9 bases between them. The germline gives CDR1 SNHLY, CDR2 FYNNEI. This CDR3 is built from 13 residues. The CDR3 region is CASRAGPSYEQYF. As DNA, the CDR3 is TGTGCCAGCAGGGCAGGACCCTCCTACGAGCAGTACTTC.

The genes are TRBV25-1 and TRBJ2-2; D possibly corresponds to TRBD1 (6 bases). There are 16 residues in the CDR3. Germline assignment: CDR1 MGHDK and CDR2 SYGVNS. V lost 3 bases and J lost 1, with 12 bases in between. CDR3 sequence reads: CASSDRGTKNTGELFF. CDR3 in DNA: TGTGCCAGCAGTGACCGTGGGACAAAGAACACCGGGGAGCTGTTTTTT.

The genes are TRBV3-1 (or the pseudogene TRBV3-2) and TRBJ2-3; 10 nucleotides match TRBD2. The length of the CDR3 is 14 residues. The J segment lost 6 bases and the V segment lost 4 bases, leaving 4 bases of the junction unmatched. Per germline, CDR1 LGHDT and CDR2 YNNKEL (reference sequence). The CDR3 region is CASSRTSGADTQYF. The CDR3 region has the DNA TGTGCCAGCAGCCGGACTAGCGGTGCGGATACGCAGTATTTT.

The chain uses TRBV27 and TRBJ1-5; a weak D match, TRBD1 (6 bases). CDR3 size: 13 residues. Germline lookup yields CDR1 MNHEY and CDR2 SMNVEV (reference sequence). The V end lost 8 bases, the J end lost 7 bases, and 15 bases lay between the germline ends. For the CDR3, the DNA is TGTGCCAGCGCGACAGGCCGCGGGCAGCCCCAGCATTTT. This gives the protein CASATGRGQPQHF.